These 2 T cell receptor beta chains were all obtained from the same sample, sequenced in a study of blood T cell repertoires in COVID-19 (dated by TCRdb to the early 2020s). Libraries were prepared through the immunoSEQ multiplex PCR assay. In TCRdb, the immuneACCESS table is reduced to in-frame sequences with V and J assigned. These tables do not hold every clone; where another copy was compared, an unresolved V gene accounts for under half, and the others remain unexplained. The sample data list about 360,000 clones, and 75% to 90% of these were observed just once. Of the sample, 7% to 7.5% is held by the ten largest clones. The sequenced material came from peripheral blood. The receptors derive from a woman between 55 and 75 years old with COVID-19, enrolled during active disease.

This chain uses TRBV3-1 (or the pseudogene TRBV3-2) with TRBJ2-1; tentative D call: TRBD1 (7 bases). Trimming removed 7 bases at V and 2 bases at J, with 15 bases between. CDR3 length equals 15 residues. CDR1 and CDR2 (germline): LGHDT, YNNKEL (reference sequence). CDR3: CASTTGAGTYNEQFF. CDR3 in DNA: TGTGCCAGCACCACAGGGGCGGGGACCTACAATGAGCAGTTCTTC.

The chain carries TRBV7-9 and TRBJ2-5; a weak D match, TRBD2 (7 bases). V shed 1 base and J shed 2 bases, with 14 bases lying between them. Germline values: CDR1 SEHNR, CDR2 FQNEAQ (reference sequence). This CDR3 is 16 amino acids long. CDR3 in amino acids: CASSLVSGRGQETQYF. CDR3 nucleotides: TGTGCCAGCAGCTTAGTTTCAGGGAGGGGGCAAGAGACCCAGTACTTC.